This T cell receptor (beta chain) was identified during a study of shared clonotypes between healthy human individuals. This CDR3 is 15 amino acids long. Trimming took 5 bases from V and 7 from J; bases not matched to a gene: 8. The germline CDR1 and CDR2 sequences are SGHTA and FQGNSA. Sequencing used immunoSEQ multiplex PCR; TCRdb keeps in-frame clones, though not all of them. This sample has fewer than 1.6 million clones, with about 98.5% found just once. Sequencing used naive CD4+ T cells sorted from blood. As for subset: CD45RA+ positively selected. This receptor was obtained from a man under 40 in good health. The chain uses TRBV7-2 and TRBJ2-2, with TRBD1 matching over 9 bases. This chain's CDR3 is CASSEEQGAIGELFF. The CDR3 DNA reads as TGTGCCAGCAGCGAGGAACAGGGGGCGATCGGGGAGCTGTTTTTT.